This is a list of T cell receptor beta chains from one sample in a study of control samples from healthy donors and cancer patients. Clones were read by immunoSEQ multiplex PCR, and TCRdb kept only the in-frame ones, dropping some. The sample shows 150,000 to 200,000 clones, 90% to 95% of them seen only once. Sequencing was performed on blood. These receptors all stem from a young man in good health. CDR3s include the opening cysteine and the closing phenylalanine or tryptophan. D genes are given only for firm matches. Rows may omit the clone size; those that give it use once, few, many or a size class.

abundance	d_gene	v_gene	j_gene	len	CDR3nt	CDR3aa
-	-	TRBV5-1	TRBJ1-4	16	TGCGCCAGCACCGCGGGAGGGTCTGTGGCTAATGAAAAACTGTTTTTT	CASTAGGSVANEKLFF
-	-	TRBV11-2	TRBJ2-3	15	TGTGCCAGCAGCTTAGATTGGGCCAGGGCAGATACGCAGTATTTT	CASSLDWARADTQYF
-	-	TRBV7-9	TRBJ1-1	12	TGTGCCAGCAGCACACAGAACACTGAAGCTTTCTTT	CASSTQNTEAFF
-	-	TRBV7-9	TRBJ1-2	14	TGTGCCAGCAGCTTATCAGGGACACTCTATGGCTACACCTTC	CASSLSGTLYGYTF
once	TRBD2	TRBV5-1	TRBJ2-1	16	TGCGCCAGCAGCTTAGCGCTTAGCGGGAGCGGGAATGAGCAGTTCTTC	CASSLALSGSGNEQFF
-	-	TRBV5-1	TRBJ2-5	15	TGCGCCAGCAGCCCATCCGGGACTCGACAAGAGACCCAGTACTTC	CASSPSGTRQETQYF
-	TRBD1	TRBV18	TRBJ1-6	16	TGTGCCAGCTCACCAAGTCAAGACAGGGACAAGGCACCCCTCCACTTT	CASSPSQDRDKAPLHF
-	TRBD2	TRBV5-4	TRBJ2-5	16	TGTGCCAGCAGCTTGAGTAGCGGGAGGGGGGGAGAGACCCAGTACTTC	CASSLSSGRGGETQYF
-	-	TRBV5-1	TRBJ2-7	16	TGCGCCAGCAGCTCCGCGGCGGGGACTTTTGGGGGTGAGCAGTACTTC	CASSSAAGTFGGEQYF
-	TRBD1	TRBV4-1	TRBJ1-5	13	TGCGCCAGCAGCCTTTACAGGGGTCAGCCCCAGCATTTT	CASSLYRGQPQHF
-	-	TRBV25-1	TRBJ2-1	12	TGTGCCAGCAGAGAAAGATTGGGGGAGCAGTTCTTC	CASRERLGEQFF
-	-	TRBV6-1	TRBJ1-5	13	TGTGCCAGCAGTGACCTCCTTCTGGTGGGCCAGCATTTT	CASSDLLLVGQHF
-	-	TRBV5-1	TRBJ1-4	16	TGCGCCAGCAGAGCAGGGACCAAGACAGATAATGAAAAACTGTTTTTT	CASRAGTKTDNEKLFF
once	-	TRBV10-3	TRBJ1-5	15	TGTGCCATCAGTCGGGGGGACATCACCAATCAGCCCCAGCATTTT	CAISRGDITNQPQHF
-	TRBD1	TRBV11-2	TRBJ1-4	15	TGTGCCAGCAGCGGAATGGGACAGGAGAATGAAAAACTGTTTTTT	CASSGMGQENEKLFF
-	TRBD1	TRBV7-8	TRBJ1-2	16	TGTGCCAGCAGCTTAGACGGGACAGGCACATCCTATGGCTACACCTTC	CASSLDGTGTSYGYTF
-	TRBD2	TRBV30	TRBJ2-7	14	TGTGCCTGTGACCTAGCGGGCCTCTCCGTCGAGCAGTACTTC	CACDLAGLSVEQYF
-	-	TRBV21-1	TRBJ1-2	14	TGTGCCAAATCTCCTGGGGGTATGAACTATGGCTACACCTTC	CAKSPGGMNYGYTF
-	TRBD1	TRBV30	TRBJ1-6	16	TGTGCCTGGGGACAGGGGGGAAGCTCCTATAATTCACCCCTCCACTTT	CAWGQGGSSYNSPLHF
-	TRBD1	TRBV10-1	TRBJ2-3	13	TGCGCCAGCAGTGAGCAGGGGGCGGATACGCAGTATTTT	CASSEQGADTQYF
-	-	TRBV19	TRBJ2-2	17	TGTGCCAGTAGTATAGGGGGATGGGGGCAGTTCACCGGGGAGCTGTTTTTT	CASSIGGWGQFTGELFF
-	-	TRBV9	TRBJ1-3	15	TGTGCCAGCAGCCTAAAAGGCGTAGACGGAAACACCATATATTTT	CASSLKGVDGNTIYF
-	TRBD1	TRBV3-1/TRBV3-2	TRBJ2-2	14	TGTGCCAGCAGCACGCGGACAGGCGGTGGGGAGCTGTTTTTT	CASSTRTGGGELFF
-	TRBD1	TRBV6-6	TRBJ1-1	15	TGTGCCAGCAGTACGGGACAGCGGACGAACACTGAAGCTTTCTTT	CASSTGQRTNTEAFF
-	-	TRBV9	TRBJ2-3	14	TGTGCCAGCAGCGTAGTTCCTAGCACAGATACGCAGTATTTT	CASSVVPSTDTQYF
-	TRBD1	TRBV11-2	TRBJ1-5	13	TGTGCCAGCAGCCCGACAGGGGCTCAGCCCCAGCATTTT	CASSPTGAQPQHF
-	-	TRBV7-8	TRBJ1-3	15	TGTGCCAGCAGCAAAGTTGGGAACTCTGGAAACACCATATATTTT	CASSKVGNSGNTIYF
-	-	TRBV7-7	TRBJ2-2	14	TGTGCCAGCAGCCTGATACCGAGCACCGGGGAGCTGTTTTTT	CASSLIPSTGELFF